These 19 T cell receptor beta chains were sequenced from one sample in a study of cytomegalovirus exposure and HLA in healthy donors. In the PCR, 60 Vbeta and 13 Jbeta primers were used. Method: immunoSEQ multiplex PCR; TCRdb's copy keeps in-frame clones and lacks some. The sample has 150,000 to 200,000 clones; around 86% are singletons. Sequencing was carried out using PBMCs. The receptors here all came from a man between 50 and 59 years old in good health and CMV-seropositive.

The V and J genes are TRBV2 and TRBJ1-1, with D perhaps TRBD1 (5 bases). The CDR3 covers 14 residues. Deletions cut 6 bases from V and 6 bases from J, with 17 bases between. Germline V gene data show CDR1 as SNHLY and CDR2 as FYNNEI. The CDR3 protein is CASSVTGSLSEAFF. The CDR3 DNA reads TGTGCCAGCAGCGTTACAGGTTCTCTTTCTGAAGCTTTCTTT.

This chain uses TRBV28 with TRBJ1-6; the match to TRBD1 covers 10 bases. V was clipped by 7 bases and J by 6 bases; unmatched bases: 3. This CDR3 is built from 14 residues. Germline values: CDR1 MDHEN, CDR2 SYDVKM. For the CDR3, the DNA is TGTGCCAGCACGGGACAGGGGCCTAATTCACCCCTCCACTTT. This codes for CASTGQGPNSPLHF.

V and J are TRBV5-6 and TRBJ1-2; 7 positions match TRBD1. Germline CDR1 reads SGHDT; CDR2 reads YYEEEE. The CDR3 spans 14 residues. Trimming at V came to 9 bases and at J to 0 bases, leaving 8 bases not matched to a gene. CDR3 amino acids: CATLRTGSNYGYTF. DNA for the CDR3: TGTGCCACCTTGCGGACAGGCTCTAACTATGGCTACACCTTC.

The rearrangement links TRBV6-1 to TRBJ2-7; 9 nucleotides line up with TRBD1. Per the germline V gene, CDR1 is MNHNS and CDR2 is SASEGT. With V trimmed by 4 bases and J by 0 bases, 4 bases remained unmatched. CDR3 length: 15 residues. The CDR3 loop reads CASSGTGGFSYEQYF. The DNA for the CDR3 is TGTGCCAGCAGTGGAACAGGGGGCTTCTCCTACGAGCAGTACTTC.

V is TRBV28 and J is TRBJ1-5, with D unresolved. Germline CDR1 MDHEN, CDR2 SYDVKM. Trimming stripped 5 bases from V and 3 bases from J, with 11 bases between. The CDR3 is 14 residues long. In nucleotides, the CDR3 is TGTGCCAGCAGTACAAGCGATTTCAATCAGCCCCAGCATTTT. Its translation: CASSTSDFNQPQHF.

The J gene is TRBJ2-3, the V gene TRBV27, with TRBD1 matching over 8 bases. The CDR3 consists of 15 residues. Per the germline V gene, CDR1 is MNHEY and CDR2 is SMNVEV (reference sequence). The V gene end was trimmed by 2 bases and the J gene end by 3 bases; junction bases not matched to a gene: 4. The DNA of the CDR3 is TGTGCCAGCAGTTTAACAGGGGGACCAACAGATACGCAGTATTTT. It translates to CASSLTGGPTDTQYF.

Note on this clone: The sample holds other DNA sequences that translate to the same CDR3. The gene calls are TRBV7-9 and TRBJ1-6; D gene uncertain. Germline values: CDR1 SEHNR, CDR2 FQNEAQ (reference sequence). The CDR3 has 11 residues. The V and J ends lost 4 bases and 8 bases respectively, with 3 bases between them. CDR3 loop: CASSSDSPLHF. CDR3 nucleotides: TGTGCCAGCAGCTCGGATTCACCCCTCCACTTT.

The chain recombines TRBV7-8 with TRBJ2-5, with TRBD1 matching over 8 bases. Germline V gene lookup returns CDR1 SGHVS and CDR2 FQNEAQ. After removal of 5 bases from V and 5 bases from J, the junction contained 7 bases not matched to a gene. This CDR3 has 14 amino acids. DNA for the CDR3: TGTGCCAGCAGCACCAGACAGGGGCGGGAGACCCAGTACTTC. Encoded protein: CASSTRQGRETQYF.

As for this clone: The junction departs from germline at one end; a sequencing error may be responsible. The CDR3 here is CSSSKPGTRTDTQYF. CDR3 nucleotides: TGTTCCAGCAGCAAACCCGGGACACGCACAGATACGCAGTATTTT. The chain is built from TRBV7-9 and TRBJ2-3; the D gene is possibly TRBD1 (6 bases). Looked up from germline, CDR1 is SEHNR and CDR2 is FQNEAQ (reference sequence). The CDR3 has 15 amino acids.

The V and J genes are TRBV25-1 and TRBJ2-5; TRBD2 aligns across 8 bases. There are 15 residues in the CDR3. Germline assignment: CDR1 MGHDK and CDR2 SYGVNS. Trimming removed 6 bases from V and 1 base from J; junction bases left unmatched: 7. The CDR3 bases are TGTGCCAGCAGCCCCCAGCGGGGGACCCAAGAGACCCAGTACTTC. Its protein is CASSPQRGTQETQYF.

This clone was seen only a few times. The chain has TRBV5-6 and TRBJ2-7; 13 bases are shared with TRBD2. The germline gives CDR1 SGHDT, CDR2 YYEEEE. This CDR3 has 16 residues. Trimming at V came to 4 bases and at J to 0 bases, leaving 4 bases not matched to a gene. CDR3 sequence reads: CASSLGLAGYSYEQYF. The CDR3 nucleotides are TGTGCCAGCAGCCTGGGACTAGCGGGGTACTCCTACGAGCAGTACTTC.

The genes are TRBV5-4 and TRBJ2-3, with 8 bases aligning to TRBD2. This CDR3 has 13 residues. The germline V gene encodes CDR1 SGHNT and CDR2 YYREEE (reference sequence). With 3 bases clipped from V and 3 bases from J, the junction kept 0 bases outside the gene matches. Here the CDR3 reads CASSSSGTDTQYF. In DNA, the CDR3 is TGTGCCAGCAGCTCTAGCGGGACAGATACGCAGTATTTT.

The gene calls are TRBV5-1 and TRBJ2-5; D is unclear. This CDR3 region has 13 residues. Trimming removed 2 bases from V and 4 bases from J, with 9 bases in between. Germline CDR1 reads SGHRS; CDR2 reads YFSETQ. The chain's CDR3 is CASSFDILETQYF. For the CDR3, the DNA is TGCGCCAGCAGCTTCGACATCCTAGAGACCCAGTACTTC.

The rearrangement joins TRBV7-9 to TRBJ2-1; 14 bases map to TRBD2. From germline, CDR1 is SEHNR and CDR2 FQNEAQ (reference sequence). V shed 4 bases and J 0 bases; nucleotides not matched to a gene: 5. There are 18 residues in the CDR3. The CDR3 protein is CASSYRLAGGDSYNEQFF. The CDR3 DNA is TGTGCCAGCAGCTACAGACTAGCGGGGGGGGACTCCTACAATGAGCAGTTCTTC.

V gene TRBV19 combines with J gene TRBJ2-7; D is perhaps TRBD1 (6 bases). Trimming pared 3 bases from V and 0 bases from J, leaving 9 bases between. Per germline, CDR1 LNHDA and CDR2 SQIVND (reference sequence). This CDR3 is built from 14 residues. CDR3: CASSISDSSYEQYF. The CDR3 DNA reads TGTGCCAGTAGTATCTCGGACAGCTCCTACGAGCAGTACTTC.

This clone is a singleton in its sample. J is TRBJ1-4 and V is TRBV30; D gene uncertain. Germline V gene sequence: CDR1 GTSNPN, CDR2 SVGIG (reference sequence). Trimming pared 8 bases from V and 7 bases from J, leaving 14 bases between. The CDR3 has 12 residues. CDR3 sequence reads: CASRESIEKLFF. In DNA form, the CDR3 reads TGTGCCAGTCGGGAGTCTATTGAAAAACTGTTTTTT. Full variable domain (missing parts from reference TRBV30 and TRBJ1-4): SQTIHQWPATLVQPVGSPLSLECTVEGTSNPNLYWYRQAAGRGLQLLFYSVGIGQISSEVPQNLSASRPQDRQFILSSKKLLLSDSGFYLCASRESIEKLFFGSGTQLSVL.

This clone was recorded once. V usage is TRBV28 and J usage is TRBJ1-2; D might be TRBD1 (6 bases). Germline values: CDR1 MDHEN, CDR2 SYDVKM. V lost 6 bases and J 4 bases, leaving 21 bases between the germline ends. The CDR3 runs 16 residues. The CDR3 here is CASSPRGAATFYGYTF. CDR3 DNA: TGTGCCAGCAGCCCCCGGGGGGCAGCAACTTTCTATGGCTACACCTTC.

The chain combines TRBV19 with TRBJ1-5; TRBD1 is a possible D gene (6 bases). The CDR3 loop spans 16 amino acids. Germline values: CDR1 LNHDA, CDR2 SQIVND (reference sequence). V dropped 4 bases and J dropped 4 bases, with 17 bases sitting between them. The CDR3 DNA follows: TGTGCCAGTAGTACCACTAGACAGGCAGGGAATCAGCCCCAGCATTTT. Protein sequence: CASSTTRQAGNQPQHF.

The chain carries TRBV2 and TRBJ2-3; 8 bases match TRBD2. The CDR3 contains 14 residues. V lost 4 bases and J lost 4; bases outside the gene matches: 4. The germline CDR1 and CDR2 sequences are SNHLY and FYNNEI. In nucleotides, the CDR3 is TGTGCCAGCAGTGGGAGCGGGGGAGCAGATACGCAGTATTTT. Its protein is CASSGSGGADTQYF. Variable domain in full (rest from reference TRBV2 and TRBJ2-3): EPEVTQTPSHQVTQMGQEVILRCVPISNHLYFYWYRQILGQKVEFLVSFYNNEISEKSEIFDDQFSVERPDGSNFTLKIRSTKLEDSAMYFCASSGSGGADTQYFGPGTRLTVL.